This TCR beta chain was profiled in a study of blood T cells in healthy people across ages (dated by TCRdb to between 2014 and 2017). Regarding the complete study: In model experiments, template switching captured roughly one uniquely barcoded TCR beta cDNA molecule for every two T cells. Two additional independent replicas of 1 million unique cDNA reads from the same blood draw were analyzed for two donors (one aged 18 to 29 and one aged 80 or older). The study measured age-related changes in TCR beta repertoire diversity using deep sequencing normalized with unique cDNA molecular identifiers. Donors were grouped into four age groups: young (average 16 years), middle-aged (around 39), aged (around 56) and long-lived (around 82). Donors of different ages were randomly distributed across sequencing lanes to avoid experimental bias.

The library was produced with 5' RACE. The run used an Illumina HiSeq 2500. The second PCR ran for about 7 to 11 cycles and used a J-beta primer mix along with a sample-barcoded 5' primer. A unique molecular identifier was introduced onto each TCR beta cDNA molecule by a template-switch 5' adaptor carrying 12 random nucleotides. At least 2.5 million CDR3-containing paired-end reads were obtained from each sample. First-strand cDNA synthesis was performed from all RNA using the Mint cDNA synthesis kit, with priming by a TRBC-specific oligonucleotide. Following uracil-DNA glycosylase treatment, a first 18-cycle PCR with universal primers M1SS and BC2_uni_R was performed on all cDNA. Concerning the study's data processing: Each sample was normalized by randomly selecting 1 million high-quality reads, each carrying a distinct molecular identifier. Instead of being binned into consensus sequences, reads with shared molecular identifiers were discarded. MiTCR, set to a Q25 quality threshold and the strictest error-elimination algorithm, was used for CDR3 identification, clonotype clustering and error correction. A nonparametric unseen species model with Euler transformation was used to estimate lower-bound total TCR beta diversity. TCRdb took the public reads, trimmed them with fastp at Q25, ran MiXCR for clone calling and kept in-frame beta chains. Under each unique CDR3 protein, matching rows form one entry showing the most common genes and DNA. These V and J calls derive from TCRdb rather than the authors' analysis. The sample profile shows about 1.4 million distinct CDR3 sequences; almost 60% of them were found once. The ten most abundant clones make up over 6.5% of the sample.

For this chain, trimming is 1 base at the V end and 5 bases at the J end, and the number of junction bases without a gene match is 6. Taken from cysteine to phenylalanine, the CDR3 has 15 residues. The kept DNA is CDR3 alone, 45 bases in frame from the first base. Looking up the germline V gene (reference sequence) yields CDR1 LGHDT and CDR2 YNNKEL. Study-wide conclusions, independent of this receptor: Bulk unsorted PBMC profiling prevented conclusive comparison of naive and antigen-experienced compartments. Observed TCR beta diversity correlated strongly with the percentage of naive T cells measured by flow cytometry. Observed TCR beta diversity per million T cells fell roughly linearly with age, and a significant reduction was already apparent by age about 38. Total diversity estimates from one million sequenced T cells were considered lower bounds and underestimates. Compared with the aged group, the long-lived group had more naive CD4+ T cells, fewer expanded clones and increased TCR diversity, a pattern suggesting age selection. Because the CMV infection status of the donors was unknown, age-related changes in expanded clonotypes may potentially have been confounded.

The 39 donors, aged roughly 6 to 100 years, were systemically healthy Caucasian individuals from Russia. Ten milliliters of peripheral blood were drawn from each donor into EDTA-treated Vacutainer tubes. PBMCs were isolated by Ficoll-Paque density-gradient centrifugation, with at least 6 million obtained per sample. Total RNA, at least 6 micrograms per sample, was extracted from PBMCs with Trizol reagent. For every donor, flow cytometry on a PBMC aliquot measured the percentage of naive CD45RAhigh/CD27high T cells. This clonotype was counted only a few times. The antigen it binds to is not known. No base quality values were provided; no much bigger clone lies one nucleotide off.

The sample taken for sequencing was blood. The sequence derives from a man aged 18-30 years in good health. Recombination linked TRBV3-1 to TRBJ2-5, with 8 middle bases fitting TRBD1. The nucleotide sequence reads as follows: TGTGCCAGCAGCCAAGCCACAGGGGGTAAGGAGACCCAGTACTTC. Its translation is CASSQATGGKETQYF.